The 14 T cell receptor beta chains below all came from one sample that was sequenced in a study of cytomegalovirus exposure and HLA in healthy donors. Use of 60 Vbeta and 13 Jbeta primers characterized the PCR. The table came from immunoSEQ multiplex PCR; TCRdb's copy has only in-frame clones and leaves some out. Recorded for this sample: some 130,000 clones. Sequencing used PBMCs. These receptors were obtained from a woman aged 60 to 75 in good health and CMV-seronegative.

This rearrangement joins TRBV10-3 to TRBJ1-3; D is unclear. The germline gives CDR1 ENHRY, CDR2 SYGVKD. The V gene lost 4 bases and the J gene lost 0 bases, with 10 bases spanning the gap. This CDR3 is 15 amino acids long. The CDR3 nucleotides read TGTGCCATCAGTGCCCGCACTACCTCTGGAAACACCATATATTTT. Amino acids: CAISARTTSGNTIYF.

The rearrangement links TRBV7-2 to TRBJ1-6; tentatively, D is TRBD1 (5 bases). The CDR3 is 14 residues long. V was cut by 2 bases and J by 7 bases, with 9 bases left in between. Germline assignment: CDR1 SGHTA and CDR2 FQGNSA. The CDR3 nucleotides read TGTGCCAGCAGCTTACAGGCAGGGAATTCACCCCTCCACTTT. It is translated as CASSLQAGNSPLHF.

The chain combines TRBV6-5 with TRBJ2-2, with TRBD1 matching 7 bases. J lost 4 bases, V lost 2 bases, and 7 bases had no gene match. The CDR3 totals 16 residues. Germline-derived CDR1 and CDR2 are MNHEY and SVGAGI. The CDR3 DNA reads TGTGCCAGCAGTTACCCACAGGGGATAAGCACCGGGGAGCTGTTTTTT. Translated, it gives CASSYPQGISTGELFF.

The chain is built from TRBV28 and TRBJ2-7, with TRBD2 identical over 12 bases. After removal of 2 bases from V and 0 bases from J, the junction contained 5 bases not matched to a gene. The CDR3 length is 17 residues. Germline CDR1 reads MDHEN; CDR2 reads SYDVKM. The CDR3 DNA is TGTGCCAGCAGTTTAGAACTAGCGGGAGGATTCTCCTACGAGCAGTACTTC. Protein product: CASSLELAGGFSYEQYF.

This chain uses TRBV30 with TRBJ2-3, with TRBD2 matching over 11 bases. This CDR3 is built from 15 residues. In germline, CDR1 is GTSNPN, CDR2 SVGIG (reference sequence). V gave up 1 base and J gave up 1 base; unmatched junction bases: 1. DNA of the CDR3: TGTGCCTGGAGTGGACTAGCGGGGCGCACAGATACGCAGTATTTT. This translates into CAWSGLAGRTDTQYF. Combining the CDR3 with reference TRBV30 and TRBJ2-3 gives the whole variable domain SQTIHQWPATLVQPVGSPLSLECTVEGTSNPNLYWYRQAAGRGLQLLFYSVGIGQISSEVPQNLSASRPQDRQFILSSKKLLLSDSGFYLCAWSGLAGRTDTQYFGPGTRLTVL.

V usage is TRBV27 and J usage is TRBJ1-2, with 8 bases fitting TRBD1. The trim removed 10 bases at V and 4 bases at J, leaving 11 bases unmatched. The V gene's germline CDR1 is MNHEY and CDR2 SMNVEV (reference sequence). The CDR3 has 14 residues. The CDR3 DNA sequence: TGTGCCACAAGGGAGCAGGGGGCCCGCTATGGCTACACCTTC. Amino acids: CATREQGARYGYTF.

The chain combines TRBV27 with TRBJ2-1; 10 nucleotides align to TRBD1. CDR3 length: 12 amino acids. After removal of 5 bases from V and 10 bases from J, the junction contained 2 bases not matched to a gene. Germline CDR1 MNHEY, CDR2 SMNVEV (reference sequence). Here the CDR3 DNA reads TGTGCCAGCAGTCAGGACAGGGGGGAGCAGTTCTTC. This translates into CASSQDRGEQFF.

Concerning this clone itself: Other DNA sequences within the sample encode an identical CDR3. The chain uses TRBV28 and TRBJ2-1; 11 positions agree with TRBD2. Germline trimming cut 3 bases from V and 1 base from J; bases unmatched to any gene: 2. CDR1 is MDHEN and CDR2 is SYDVKM in the germline V gene. The CDR3 runs 16 residues. The CDR3 protein is CASSLIAGGSYNEQFF. As DNA, the CDR3 is TGTGCCAGCAGTTTGATAGCGGGAGGGTCCTACAATGAGCAGTTCTTC. The complete variable domain, with remaining parts taken from reference TRBV28 and TRBJ2-1, reads DVKVTQSSRYLVKRTGEKVFLECVQDMDHENMFWYRQDPGLGLRLIYFSYDVKMKEKGDIPEGYSVSREKKERFSLILESASTNQTSMYLCASSLIAGGSYNEQFFGPGTRLTVL.

This chain connects TRBV30 to TRBJ2-5; the match to TRBD1 covers 8 bases. Unmatched junction bases numbered 2, after V lost 0 bases and J lost 5 bases. The CDR3 extends over 13 amino acids. Germline V gene sequence: CDR1 GTSNPN, CDR2 SVGIG (reference sequence). The CDR3 is CAWSVQGGETQYF. CDR3 DNA: TGTGCCTGGAGTGTACAGGGGGGCGAGACCCAGTACTTC.

The rearrangement uses TRBV7-6 and TRBJ2-1, with a possible D match to TRBD1 (5 bases). Trimming cost V 8 bases and J 1 base, with 9 bases left between them. In germline, CDR1 is SGHVS, CDR2 FNYEAQ. This CDR3 is built from 13 residues. The CDR3 spells CASGYRSYNEQFF. The CDR3 nucleotides are TGTGCCAGCGGATACAGGTCCTACAATGAGCAGTTCTTC.

This chain uses TRBV29-1 with TRBJ2-3; 9 bases are shared with TRBD2. The CDR3 consists of 14 residues. Germline V CDR1 and CDR2: SQVTM, ANQGSEA. Trimming removed 3 bases from V and 5 bases from J; junction bases left unmatched: 6. The CDR3: CSVDWLAGRDTQYF. In nucleotides, the CDR3 is TGCAGCGTTGATTGGCTAGCGGGAAGAGATACGCAGTATTTT.

V and J are TRBV28 and TRBJ1-5, with unresolved D. The CDR3 runs 14 residues. Trimming took 1 base from V and 5 from J, leaving 9 bases between them. The germline V gene encodes CDR1 MDHEN and CDR2 SYDVKM. The CDR3 reads CASSLYQVYQPQHF. CDR3 coding DNA: TGTGCCAGCAGTTTATACCAGGTCTATCAGCCCCAGCATTTT.

The chain carries TRBV4-1 and TRBJ1-2; D is unclear. The CDR3 is 12 amino acids. Trimming shortened V by 3 bases and J by 8 bases, and 10 bases separated the two germline ends. Germline lookup yields CDR1 MGHRA and CDR2 YSYEKL. The CDR3 sequence is CASSQAPYGYTF. CDR3 bases: TGCGCCAGCAGCCAGGCCCCTTACGGCTACACCTTC.

The chain joins TRBV2 to TRBJ2-7; TRBD2 aligns across 7 bases. Trimming at V came to 6 bases and at J to 2 bases, leaving 7 bases not matched to a gene. There are 14 residues in the CDR3. From germline, CDR1 is SNHLY and CDR2 FYNNEI. Here the CDR3 DNA reads TGTGCCAGCAGGTTGCGGGGGTTAACCTACGAGCAGTACTTC. It translates to CASRLRGLTYEQYF.